This T cell receptor (beta chain) was captured by sequencing in a study of blood T cell repertoires in COVID-19. Study-wide context: The United States, Italy and Spain provided the acute and convalescent COVID-19 samples.

Clinical history as reported by participants underpinned cohort assignment. Recovered Cohort 3 donors showed two negative PCRs, clearance, or symptom resolution. V shed 1 base and J 6 bases; nucleotides not matched to a gene: 4. The length of the CDR3 is 16 residues. Per the germline V gene, CDR1 is SGHTA and CDR2 is FQGNSA. Authors' analysis steps: Reference gene primer amplification in the assay estimated nucleated cell counts. Data came from immunoSEQ multiplex PCR; TCRdb stores just in-frame clones and leaves some out. V, J and clone size are taken as reported in that table, and D and trimming were inferred from the DNA itself. The repertoire consists of under 350,000 clones, with around 86% occurring once and the leading ten covering 1.7%.

This chain links TRBV7-2 with TRBJ2-1, with TRBD2 matching over 12 bases. Sequenced material: PBMCs or T cells enriched from blood (not recorded which). The receptor's source is a woman aged 40 to 50 who had recovered from COVID-19. The CDR3 loop reads CASSLGALAGGNEQFF. The DNA for the CDR3 is TGTGCCAGCAGCTTAGGAGCACTAGCGGGAGGCAATGAGCAGTTCTTC. The full variable domain, rest sourced from reference TRBV7-2 and TRBJ2-1, is GAGVSQSPSNKVTEKGKDVELRCDPISGHTALYWYRQSLGQGLEFLIYFQGNSAPDKSGLPSDRFSAERTGGSVSTLTIQRTQQEDSAVYLCASSLGALAGGNEQFFGPGTRLTVL.